This TCR beta chain comes out of a study of shared clonotypes between healthy human individuals. Germline V CDR1 and CDR2: KGHSH, LQKENI. V lost 1 base, J lost 4 bases, and 8 bases stayed unmatched. The CDR3 is 17 residues long. The protocol was immunoSEQ multiplex PCR, while the TCRdb copy is restricted to in-frame clones and leaves out a portion. The sample contains millions of clones, over 85% of which appear only once. A CD45RA-negative memory subset and a CD45RA+ naive subset were separated from the CD4+ cells. This clonotype was obtained from a young man in good health. The chain joins TRBV18 to TRBJ2-3; 10 bases match TRBD1. The specimen was naive CD4+ T cells sorted from blood. Subset: CD45RA+ positively selected. In DNA form, the CDR3 reads TGTGCCAGCTCACCACTCGGAAAAGGACAGGGGGCAGATACGCAGTATTTT. Translated, it gives CASSPLGKGQGADTQYF.